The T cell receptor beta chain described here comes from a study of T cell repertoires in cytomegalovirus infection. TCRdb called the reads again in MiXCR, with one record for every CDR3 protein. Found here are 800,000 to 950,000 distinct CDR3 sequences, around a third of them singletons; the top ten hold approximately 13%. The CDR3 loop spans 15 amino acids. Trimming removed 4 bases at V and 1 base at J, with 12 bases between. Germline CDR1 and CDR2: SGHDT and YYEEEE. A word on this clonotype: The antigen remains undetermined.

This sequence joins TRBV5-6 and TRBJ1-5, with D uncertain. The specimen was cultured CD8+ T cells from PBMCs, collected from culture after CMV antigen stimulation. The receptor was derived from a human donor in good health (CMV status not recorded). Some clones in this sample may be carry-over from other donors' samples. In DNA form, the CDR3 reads TGTGCCAGCAGCCAAGGGTATCGGAGCAATCAGCCCCAGCATTTT. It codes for CASSQGYRSNQPQHF.